This T cell receptor beta chain was obtained from a study of cytomegalovirus exposure and HLA in healthy donors. Study context: A prior analysis found 117 million unique TCR beta sequences from 150 million to 200 million T cells.

The CDR3 runs to 13 residues. The germline V and J ends were trimmed by 4 bases and 2 bases, with 9 bases remaining between them. Germline V gives CDR1 SNHLY, CDR2 FYNNEI. It was with 60 Vbeta and 13 Jbeta primers that the PCR ran. TCRdb's copy holds only in-frame clones and misses some; the assay was immunoSEQ multiplex PCR. Among 160,000 or so clones listed, around 83% were seen once. The chain combines TRBV2 with TRBJ2-7, with D perhaps TRBD1 (5 bases). The specimen sequenced was PBMCs. The receptor comes from a male donor in good health and CMV-seropositive. The CDR3 nucleotides are TGTGCCAGCAGTGGCGACAGAGCCTACGAGCAGTACTTC. Amino acids: CASSGDRAYEQYF.